This T cell receptor beta chain was found in a study of blood T cell repertoires in COVID-19. Sequencing was performed with immunoSEQ multiplex PCR; in TCRdb, only in-frame clones are kept and a portion is missing. The sample has over 200,000 clones, 75% to 90% seen once. CDR1 and CDR2 from the germline V gene are SGHVS and FQNEAQ. V shed 2 bases and J shed 7 bases, with 11 bases lying between them. This CDR3 region has 13 residues. The chain uses TRBV7-8 and TRBJ2-5; tentatively, D is TRBD2 (5 bases). The sample was peripheral blood. The receptor was isolated from a man in his sixties who had recovered from COVID-19. The DNA for the CDR3 is TGTGCCAGCAGCTTATTTCGAGAGGGGACCCAGTACTTC. This sequence encodes CASSLFREGTQYF.